What follows are 5 T cell receptor beta chains derived from one specimen sequenced in a study of T cells in Graves' hyperthyroidism and ophthalmopathy. Amplified regions were TCR beta CDR3 sequences from RNA transcripts. During a first-round RT-PCR of the TCR CDR3, the HTBI primer set was used. TCRdb recomputed calls from the multiplex PCR reads with MiXCR, one row per CDR3 protein. The sample contains some 350,000 distinct CDR3 sequences, roughly 25% of which appear only once. The sequencing sample was made of blood. These receptors all stem from a man in his forties or fifties with Graves' hyperthyroidism.

The sample holds one count of this clonotype. The chain joins TRBV5-1 to TRBJ2-1; D is uncertain. Germline V gives CDR1 SGHRS, CDR2 YFSETQ. The germline V and J ends were trimmed by 5 bases and 6 bases, with 9 bases remaining between them. The CDR3 is 12 residues long. The CDR3 region is CASRTAANEQFF. As DNA, the CDR3 is TGCGCCAGCAGAACGGCGGCCAATGAGCAGTTCTTC.

This clonotype occurred a few times. The genes are TRBV7-8 and TRBJ1-1, with D possibly matching TRBD1 (5 bases). Germline CDR1 reads SGHVS; CDR2 reads FQNEAQ. Trimming took 5 bases from V and 2 from J, leaving 18 bases between them. The CDR3 spans 16 residues. This CDR3 is CASSRGAWGVNTEAFF. CDR3 nucleotide sequence: TGTGCCAGCAGCCGAGGGGCGTGGGGGGTCAACACTGAAGCTTTCTTT.

V gene TRBV6-1 combines with J gene TRBJ2-5; D possibly matches TRBD1 or TRBD2 (6 bases each). This CDR3 region has 14 residues. V was clipped by 0 bases and J by 5 bases, with 10 bases between them. Germline lookup yields CDR1 MNHNS and CDR2 SASEGT. The CDR3 DNA sequence: TGTGCCAGCAGTGAAGCGGGGGGCTACGAGACCCAGTACTTC. It translates to CASSEAGGYETQYF.

This clonotype was counted between two and nine times. The chain recombines TRBV12-5 with TRBJ2-1; no clear D. The CDR3 consists of 13 residues. Trimming removed 3 bases from V and 8 bases from J, with 11 bases in between. The germline CDR1 and CDR2 sequences are LGHNT and FRNRAP. CDR3 residues: CASGLSGFDEQFF. CDR3 nucleotides: TGTGCTAGTGGTTTATCCGGTTTCGATGAGCAGTTCTTC. Full variable domain (remainder filled in from reference TRBV12-5 and TRBJ2-1): DARVTQTPRHKVTEMGQEVTMRCQPILGHNTVFWYRQTMMQGLELLAYFRNRAPLDDSGMPKDRFSAEMPDATLATLKIQPSEPRDSAVYFCASGLSGFDEQFFGPGTRLTVL.

The chain recombines TRBV20-1 with TRBJ1-4; 11 bases are a match to TRBD1. The germline V gene has CDR1 DFQATT and CDR2 SNEGSKA (reference sequence). With V trimmed by 0 bases and J by 16 bases, 1 base remained unmatched. The CDR3 has 11 residues. The CDR3 nucleotides read TGCAGTGCTAGAGATGGGACAGGGGGGTTTTTT. This gives the protein CSARDGTGGFF.